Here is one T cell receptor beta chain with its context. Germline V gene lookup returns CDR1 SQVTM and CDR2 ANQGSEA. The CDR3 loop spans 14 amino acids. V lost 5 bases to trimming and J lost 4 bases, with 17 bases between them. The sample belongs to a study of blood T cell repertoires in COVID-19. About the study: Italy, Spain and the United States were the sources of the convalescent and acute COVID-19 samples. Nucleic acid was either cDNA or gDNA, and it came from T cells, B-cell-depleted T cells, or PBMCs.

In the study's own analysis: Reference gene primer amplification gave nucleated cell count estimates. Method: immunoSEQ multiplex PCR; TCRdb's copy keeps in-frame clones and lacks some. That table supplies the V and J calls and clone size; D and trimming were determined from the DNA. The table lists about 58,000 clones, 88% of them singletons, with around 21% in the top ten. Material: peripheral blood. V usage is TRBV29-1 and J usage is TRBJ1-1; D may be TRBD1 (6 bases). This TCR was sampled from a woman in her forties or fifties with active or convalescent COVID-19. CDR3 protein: CSVNRAFVSTEAFF. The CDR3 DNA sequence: TGCAGCGTTAACAGGGCTTTCGTGAGCACTGAAGCTTTCTTT. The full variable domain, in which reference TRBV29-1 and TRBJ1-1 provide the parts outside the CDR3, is SAVISQKPSRDICQRGTSLTIQCQVDSQVTMMFWYRQQPGQSLTLIATANQGSEATYESGFVIDKFPISRPNLTFSTLTVSNMSPEDSSIYLCSVNRAFVSTEAFFGQGTRLTVV.